The source of this TCR beta chain is a study of identical twins' blood T cells. Each TCR cDNA library carried sample-specific barcodes on both ends. TCRdb re-called the 5' RACE reads through MiXCR, storing one row per CDR3 protein. The data contain a few hundred thousand distinct CDR3 sequences, approximately 30% of them singletons. CDR3 length: 11 amino acids. V lost 1 base, J lost 8 bases, and 5 bases lay in between. The V gene's germline CDR1 is LNHDA and CDR2 SQIVND (reference sequence). Study-wide results and limits: Abundant TCRbeta CDR3s overlapped more between twins than with unrelated donors.

The donors were healthy female monozygous twins, three pairs in total. Comment on this clonotype: Antigen unknown.

The chain recombines TRBV19 with TRBJ1-2; D ambiguous. The receptor was derived from a woman aged 18 to 49 in good health. Material: PBMCs. The CDR3 sequence is CASSIGTGYTF. The CDR3 DNA is TGTGCCAGTAGTATAGGCACCGGCTACACCTTC.